This TCR beta chain stems from a study of T cell responses to AZD1222 COVID-19 vaccine. Whole-study results and caveats: Donors in the cohort were predominantly white British and more often female, and clonal diversity was possibly underestimated. All repertoire sampling was performed exclusively after the peak T cell response.

With respect to this clone: As yet, its antigen is unknown.

Germline V gene sequence: CDR1 SGHRS, CDR2 YFSETQ. This CDR3 comprises 16 residues. The V end was cut by 6 bases, the J end by 7 bases, with 22 bases between. Sequencing was performed with immunoSEQ multiplex PCR; in TCRdb, only in-frame clones are kept and a portion is missing. The repertoire consists of more than 150,000 clones, with 90% occurring once and the leading ten covering 1.5% to 2%. V and J are TRBV5-1 and TRBJ1-4; weak D call: TRBD1 (5 bases). The receptor comes from an adult in good health. Sample: peripheral blood, taken on day 0 of AZD1222 vaccination. CDR3 region: CASKETPGDWGEKLFF. CDR3 in DNA: TGCGCCAGCAAAGAGACCCCTGGGGACTGGGGTGAAAAACTGTTTTTT.